The 25 T cell receptor beta chains below were found in one sample sequenced in a study of T cell responses to AZD1222 COVID-19 vaccine. Assay: immunoSEQ multiplex PCR; the TCRdb copy retains only in-frame clones and omits some. The table has about 210,000 clones, about 94% seen once. The specimen comprised peripheral blood, sampled 28 days after the second dose of the MenACWY control vaccine. The receptors come from an adult who received the MenACWY meningococcal vaccine as a control.

J is TRBJ1-1 and V is TRBV7-3, with a weak D call TRBD1 (6 bases). Trimming left V 2 bases short and J 4 bases short, with 8 bases between. Germline V gene sequence: CDR1 SGHTA, CDR2 FQGTGA. The CDR3 is 13 residues long. CDR3 in DNA: TGTGCCAGCAGCTTAGGGGGGGCCACTGAAGCTTTCTTT. This codes for CASSLGGATEAFF.

The chain has TRBV11-2 and TRBJ2-1; no definite D call. The CDR3 consists of 15 residues. Deletions cut 0 bases from V and 0 bases from J, with 6 bases between. Germline V gene data show CDR1 as SGHAT and CDR2 as FQNNGV. The DNA of the CDR3 is TGTGCCAGCAGCTTAGATCCCGACTCCTACAATGAGCAGTTCTTC. Amino acids: CASSLDPDSYNEQFF.

This sequence joins TRBV30 and TRBJ1-3; D remains unclear. This CDR3 is built from 14 residues. V lost 2 bases, J lost 0 bases, and 8 bases lay in between. Germline CDR1 is GTSNPN and CDR2 is SVGIG (reference sequence). The CDR3: CAWSTRISGNTIYF. CDR3 bases: TGTGCCTGGAGTACCCGTATCTCTGGAAACACCATATATTTT.

The gene calls are TRBV7-2 and TRBJ2-7, with TRBD2 identical over 10 bases. The germline CDR1 and CDR2 sequences are SGHTA and FQGNSA. Unmatched junction bases numbered 4, after V lost 1 base and J lost 4 bases. The CDR3 loop spans 15 amino acids. Written as DNA, the CDR3 is TGTGCCAGCAGCTTAGTAGTAGCGGGGGGATACGAGCAGTACTTC. This encodes CASSLVVAGGYEQYF.

The chain combines TRBV27 with TRBJ1-2; the D is unclear. CDR1 is MNHEY, CDR2 SMNVEV, per germline (reference sequence). The length of the CDR3 is 14 residues. V lost 0 bases and J lost 8, with 13 bases in between. In DNA, the CDR3 is TGTGCCAGCAGTTTATCACGGGGAGCCCACGGCTACACCTTC. This gives the protein CASSLSRGAHGYTF.

A note on this clone: The identical CDR3 is also encoded by other nucleotide sequences in the sample. The J gene is TRBJ1-5, the V gene TRBV9, with D unclear. Trimming cost V 2 bases and J 1 base, with 7 bases left between them. Per the germline V gene, CDR1 is SGDLS and CDR2 is YYNGEE. The CDR3 contains 14 residues. The CDR3 coding sequence is TGTGCCAGCAGCGTCGGCGGAAGCAATCAGCCCCAGCATTTT. This sequence encodes CASSVGGSNQPQHF.

The chain joins TRBV13 to TRBJ2-1; the match to TRBD1 covers 8 bases. CDR3 length: 14 residues. The trim removed 5 bases at V and 9 bases at J, leaving 9 bases unmatched. The germline V gene encodes CDR1 PRHDT and CDR2 FYEKMQ (reference sequence). Written as DNA, the CDR3 is TGTGCCAGCAGCCTTTTCGGACAGGGTCGTGAGCAGTTCTTC. Translating it yields CASSLFGQGREQFF.

Details on this clone: Within the sample, other DNA sequences also encode this same CDR3. The chain employs TRBV28 and TRBJ1-5; D remains unclear. CDR1 is MDHEN and CDR2 is SYDVKM in the germline V gene. The CDR3 totals 13 residues. V was trimmed by 3 bases and J by 4 bases, leaving 7 bases between them. The CDR3: CASSLGYNQPQHF. In DNA, the CDR3 is TGTGCCAGCAGTTTGGGGTATAATCAGCCCCAGCATTTT. The whole variable domain, filled in from reference TRBV28 and TRBJ1-5, reads DVKVTQSSRYLVKRTGEKVFLECVQDMDHENMFWYRQDPGLGLRLIYFSYDVKMKEKGDIPEGYSVSREKKERFSLILESASTNQTSMYLCASSLGYNQPQHFGDGTRLSIL.

The gene calls are TRBV3-1 (or the pseudogene TRBV3-2) and TRBJ1-1; 8 nucleotides match TRBD1. Germline assignment: CDR1 LGHDT and CDR2 YNNKEL (reference sequence). This CDR3 comprises 16 residues. Germline trimming cut 0 bases from V and 4 bases from J; bases unmatched to any gene: 7. CDR3 protein: CASSQEGRGPITEAFF. Written as DNA, the CDR3 is TGTGCCAGCAGCCAAGAGGGCAGGGGGCCGATCACTGAAGCTTTCTTT.

The rearrangement uses TRBV28 and TRBJ1-1; tentatively, D is TRBD1 (5 bases). Germline V gene lookup returns CDR1 MDHEN and CDR2 SYDVKM. Trimming shortened V by 6 bases and J by 3 bases, and 17 bases separated the two germline ends. CDR3 size: 15 residues. The CDR3 sequence: CASSRGGSGDTEAFF. CDR3 nucleotide sequence: TGTGCCAGCAGCCGCGGGGGGTCTGGGGACACTGAAGCTTTCTTT. Together with reference TRBV28 and TRBJ1-1, the CDR3 gives the full variable domain: DVKVTQSSRYLVKRTGEKVFLECVQDMDHENMFWYRQDPGLGLRLIYFSYDVKMKEKGDIPEGYSVSREKKERFSLILESASTNQTSMYLCASSRGGSGDTEAFFGQGTRLTVV.

The chain joins TRBV6-6 to TRBJ2-1; D ambiguous. The V end was cut by 8 bases, the J end by 5 bases, with 7 bases between. Germline CDR1 reads MNHNY; CDR2 reads SVGAGI (reference sequence). This CDR3 comprises 11 residues. The CDR3 loop is CASRFNNEQFF. CDR3 nucleotide sequence: TGTGCCAGCCGCTTTAACAATGAGCAGTTCTTC.

This chain joins TRBV19 and TRBJ1-1; 7 positions match TRBD1. The junction had 7 bases not matched to a gene; V was cut back by 5 bases and J by 4 bases. The germline V gene encodes CDR1 LNHDA and CDR2 SQIVND (reference sequence). The CDR3 has 14 residues. The CDR3 DNA follows: TGTGCCAGTAGTCCTGGACAGGTTCCCACTGAAGCTTTCTTT. Protein product: CASSPGQVPTEAFF.

V and J are TRBV27 and TRBJ2-1; 10 nucleotides agree with TRBD2. CDR3 size: 15 residues. J was trimmed by 6 bases and V by 4 bases; bases with no gene match: 6. Germline CDR1 and CDR2: MNHEY and SMNVEV (reference sequence). The CDR3 nucleotides read TGTGCCAGCAGTTATAGCGGGGGGATGGGCAATGAGCAGTTCTTC. It codes for CASSYSGGMGNEQFF.

The chain uses TRBV6-2 or TRBV6-3 and TRBJ2-7; TRBD2 matches at 11 bases. The V segment lost 0 bases and the J segment 3 bases; nucleotides outside the gene matches: 1. CDR3 length equals 15 residues. Per the germline V gene, CDR1 is MNHEY and CDR2 is SVGEGT. The CDR3 DNA reads TGTGCCAGCAGTTACTCTGGGACTAGCGGCTACGAGCAGTACTTC. Translation gives CASSYSGTSGYEQYF.

The chain recombines TRBV30 with TRBJ1-6; tentative D call: TRBD1 (5 bases). V dropped 0 bases and J dropped 3 bases, with 12 bases sitting between them. This CDR3 has 16 amino acids. CDR1 GTSNPN and CDR2 SVGIG come from the germline V gene (reference sequence). The CDR3 sequence is CAWSVPGGLYNSPLHF. In nucleotides, the CDR3 is TGTGCCTGGAGTGTACCGGGGGGACTCTATAATTCACCCCTCCACTTT. The complete variable domain, with remaining parts taken from reference TRBV30 and TRBJ1-6, reads SQTIHQWPATLVQPVGSPLSLECTVEGTSNPNLYWYRQAAGRGLQLLFYSVGIGQISSEVPQNLSASRPQDRQFILSSKKLLLSDSGFYLCAWSVPGGLYNSPLHFGNGTRLTVT.

J is TRBJ2-6 and V is TRBV5-1, with D possibly TRBD1 on 5 matching bases. CDR1 and CDR2 from the germline V gene are SGHRS and YFSETQ. Deletions cut 4 bases from V and 2 bases from J, with 10 bases between. The CDR3 is 15 amino acids. CDR3 coding DNA: TGCGCCAGCAGCATGACAGCCCCTGGGGCCAACGTCCTGACTTTC. This translates into CASSMTAPGANVLTF.

This rearrangement joins TRBV11-3 to TRBJ2-5; a possible D gene is TRBD2 (6 bases). The CDR3 runs to 13 residues. The germline gives CDR1 SGHNT, CDR2 YENEEA. Between the trimmed V and J ends, which lost 2 bases and 5 bases, there was a span of 9 bases. CDR3 protein: CASSLTSSETQYF. CDR3 sequence (DNA): TGTGCCAGCAGCTTAACTAGCAGTGAGACCCAGTACTTC. The full variable domain, in which reference TRBV11-3 and TRBJ2-5 provide the parts outside the CDR3, is EAGVVQSPRYKIIEKKQPVAFWCNPISGHNTLYWYLQNLGQGPELLIRYENEEAVDDSQLPKDRFSAERLKGVDSTLKIQPAELGDSAVYLCASSLTSSETQYFGPGTRLLVL.

J is TRBJ2-1 and V is TRBV30; the match to TRBD2 covers 7 bases. Germline V gene data show CDR1 as GTSNPN and CDR2 as SVGIG (reference sequence). The CDR3 has 15 amino acids. J was trimmed by 5 bases and V by 0 bases; bases with no gene match: 7. Here the CDR3 DNA reads TGTGCCTGGAGTGTCTCAGGACTAGGAGACAATGAGCAGTTCTTC. This translates into CAWSVSGLGDNEQFF.

The V gene is TRBV5-1, the J gene TRBJ2-7; 9 nucleotides align to TRBD2. From germline, CDR1 is SGHRS and CDR2 YFSETQ. The CDR3 runs to 15 residues. J was trimmed by 4 bases and V by 0 bases; bases with no gene match: 5. The CDR3 here is CASSLVASGAYEQYF. Here the CDR3 DNA reads TGCGCCAGCAGCTTGGTTGCTAGCGGGGCTTACGAGCAGTACTTC. The full variable domain, in which reference TRBV5-1 and TRBJ2-7 provide the parts outside the CDR3, is KAGVTQTPRYLIKTRGQQVTLSCSPISGHRSVSWYQQTPGQGLQFLFEYFSETQRNKGNFPGRFSGRQFSNSRSEMNVSTLELGDSALYLCASSLVASGAYEQYFGPGTRLTVT.

The V gene is TRBV6-1, the J gene TRBJ2-7; no reliable D call. The germline gives CDR1 MNHNS, CDR2 SASEGT. V shed 1 base and J shed 1 base, with 5 bases lying between them. The CDR3 sequence is 13 residues long. The DNA of the CDR3 is TGTGCCAGCAGTGAAGGGTTATCCTACGAGCAGTACTTC. This encodes CASSEGLSYEQYF.

The CDR3 DNA sequence: TGTGCCAGCAGTTGGAACGCAGTGAACACTGAAGCTTTCTTT. Protein: CASSWNAVNTEAFF. The chain combines TRBV6-2 or TRBV6-3 with TRBJ1-1, with D hard to call. Germline V gives CDR1 MNHEY, CDR2 SVGEGT. V was trimmed by 4 bases and J by 0 bases, leaving 9 bases between them. CDR3 size: 14 residues.

The J gene is TRBJ2-7, the V gene TRBV7-9, with 9 bases lining up with TRBD1. The CDR3 has 14 amino acids. With V trimmed by 2 bases and J by 5 bases, 4 bases remained unmatched. The V gene's germline CDR1 is SEHNR and CDR2 FQNEAQ (reference sequence). Written as DNA, the CDR3 is TGTGCCAGCAGCTTATCTGGACAGGGGCACGAGCAGTACTTC. Its translation is CASSLSGQGHEQYF. The full variable domain, rest sourced from reference TRBV7-9 and TRBJ2-7, is DTGVSQNPRHKITKRGQNVTFRCDPISEHNRLYWYRQTLGQGPEFLTYFQNEAQLEKSRLLSDRFSAERPKGSFSTLEIQRTEQGDSAMYLCASSLSGQGHEQYFGPGTRLTVT.

The V gene is TRBV19, the J gene TRBJ1-1; 7 bases line up with TRBD1. V dropped 10 bases and J dropped 4; count of bases not matched to a gene: 9. The CDR3 totals 13 residues. Germline V gene data show CDR1 as LNHDA and CDR2 as SQIVND (reference sequence). CDR3 amino acids: CATEGAGGTEAFF. The CDR3 DNA sequence: TGTGCCACCGAGGGGGCGGGAGGCACTGAAGCTTTCTTT. The complete variable domain, with remaining parts taken from reference TRBV19 and TRBJ1-1, reads DGGITQSPKYLFRKEGQNVTLSCEQNLNHDAMYWYRQDPGQGLRLIYYSQIVNDFQKGDIAEGYSVSREKKESFPLTVTSAQKNPTAFYLCATEGAGGTEAFFGQGTRLTVV.

J is TRBJ2-7 and V is TRBV5-1; 7 bases are a match to TRBD1. The CDR3 spans 15 residues. CDR1 is SGHRS, CDR2 YFSETQ, per germline. V shed 2 bases and J 3 bases; nucleotides not matched to a gene: 8. CDR3 sequence: CASSLNPGQSYEQYF. In DNA form, the CDR3 reads TGCGCCAGCAGCTTAAACCCGGGACAGAGCTACGAGCAGTACTTC.

CDR3 DNA: TGTGCCGGGGGTCGGGGGCCCCCCTACGAGCAGTACTTC. It specifies CAGGRGPPYEQYF. J is TRBJ2-7 and V is TRBV30; the D call may be TRBD1 or TRBD2 (6 bases each). The CDR3 length is 13 residues. Trimming pared 8 bases from V and 2 bases from J, leaving 16 bases between. The germline V gene has CDR1 GTSNPN and CDR2 SVGIG (reference sequence).